The clone carrying this T cell receptor beta chain was observed a handful of times. This entry belongs to a study of patients and donors after allogeneic stem cell transplantation. TCRdb used MiXCR to reprocess the RT-PCR reads, holding one entry per CDR3 protein. The table lists approximately 61,000 distinct CDR3 sequences, about an eighth of them singletons, with around a third in the top ten. V lost 5 bases, J lost 5 bases, and 6 bases stayed unmatched. CDR3 size: 14 residues. Germline CDR1 and CDR2: SGHNT and YENEEA. The clonotype originates from a human donor who was either an allogeneic HSCT recipient or a stem cell or donor lymphocyte infusion donor (not recorded which). It is not recorded whose cells these are; they may come from a transplant donor. The V gene is TRBV11-3, the J gene TRBJ1-1; 9 bases are a match to TRBD1. Sequencing used blood, either unsorted or a sorted T cell fraction (not recorded which). CDR3 nucleotide sequence: TGTGCCAGCAGCGCCGGGACAGGGAGAACTGAAGCTTTCTTT. Translating it yields CASSAGTGRTEAFF.